This passage covers 8 T cell receptor beta chains from one sample sequenced in a study of cytomegalovirus exposure and HLA in healthy donors. TCRdb's copy holds only in-frame clones and misses some; the assay was immunoSEQ multiplex PCR. The sample shows about 170,000 clones, about 89% of them seen only once. Material for sequencing was PBMCs. These receptors were obtained from a man between 18 and 35 years old in good health and CMV-seropositive.

The chain recombines TRBV6-6 with TRBJ2-1; tentatively, D is TRBD2 (5 bases). V lost 5 bases to trimming and J lost 9 bases, with 14 bases between them. The CDR3 has 13 amino acids. In germline, CDR1 is MNHNY, CDR2 SVGAGI (reference sequence). CDR3 region: CASSDTSGSEQFF. CDR3 bases: TGTGCCAGCAGTGACACGTCGGGGAGTGAGCAGTTCTTC.

This clone appeared a single time. V and J are TRBV11-1 and TRBJ1-1; no reliable D call. Germline V gene sequence: CDR1 SGHAT, CDR2 FQDESV (reference sequence). V lost 7 bases and J 5 bases, leaving 20 bases between the germline ends. There are 15 residues in the CDR3. CDR3 coding DNA: TGTGCCAGCAACTTGCTCCGTGGTCGCGCTACTGAAGCTTTCTTT. Translated, it gives CASNLLRGRATEAFF.

J is TRBJ2-7 and V is TRBV7-2, with 7 bases matching TRBD1. V lost 5 bases to trimming and J lost 1 base; unmatched junction nucleotides: 8. Per the germline V gene, CDR1 is SGHTA and CDR2 is FQGNSA. This CDR3 has 15 residues. The CDR3 DNA is TGTGCCAGCAGCCCTCAGGGACAGCCATCCTACGAGCAGTACTTC. It translates to CASSPQGQPSYEQYF.

The genes are TRBV30 and TRBJ2-2; TRBD1 is a possible D gene (6 bases). CDR3 length: 14 amino acids. CDR1 is GTSNPN, CDR2 SVGIG, per germline (reference sequence). Trimming left V 0 bases short and J 11 bases short, with 16 bases between. The CDR3 DNA is TGTGCCTGGAGTGTACGAAGGACAGTCCCTGAGCTGTTTTTT. It translates to CAWSVRRTVPELFF.

The chain couples TRBV7-6 to TRBJ2-7, with D possibly matching TRBD2 (5 bases). There are 15 residues in the CDR3. Germline assignment: CDR1 SGHVS and CDR2 FNYEAQ. The ends were cut back, 2 bases at V and 2 bases at J, with 13 bases in the middle. The CDR3 DNA reads as TGTGCCAGCAGCTTATACTCGGGGATGGCCTACGAGCAGTACTTC. It encodes CASSLYSGMAYEQYF.

J is TRBJ1-1 and V is TRBV11-2; TRBD1 is a possible D gene (6 bases). The V end lost 8 bases, the J end lost 3 bases, and 28 bases lay between the germline ends. This CDR3 has 18 amino acids. Per germline, CDR1 SGHAT and CDR2 FQNNGV. The CDR3 spells CASGPGYALGTPHTEAFF. CDR3 sequence (DNA): TGTGCCAGCGGTCCCGGATACGCATTAGGGACACCCCACACTGAAGCTTTCTTT.

To note about this clone: Other DNA variants within this sample encode the same CDR3. V gene TRBV5-4 combines with J gene TRBJ2-7; 9 bases match TRBD2. This CDR3 comprises 14 residues. The V and J ends lost 2 bases and 2 bases, in that order; junction bases with no gene match: 2. Germline values: CDR1 SGHNT, CDR2 YYREEE (reference sequence). CDR3 sequence: CASSLGGRAYEQYF. The CDR3, as DNA: TGTGCCAGCAGCTTAGGCGGGAGGGCCTACGAGCAGTACTTC.

This sequence joins TRBV5-1 and TRBJ1-3, with 8 bases that match TRBD1. The germline gives CDR1 SGHRS, CDR2 YFSETQ. V shed 4 bases and J 0 bases; nucleotides not matched to a gene: 3. The CDR3 consists of 15 residues. The CDR3 spells CASSPGTGSGNTIYF. The CDR3 DNA reads TGCGCCAGCAGCCCCGGGACAGGCTCTGGAAACACCATATATTTT.